The clone carrying this T cell receptor beta chain appeared a single time. This sample stems from a study of blood T cell repertoires in COVID-19. Looking at the study overall: The cDNA or gDNA used as material had been derived from T cells, B-cell-depleted T cells, or PBMCs.

Per the authors' pipeline: Estimation of nucleated cell counts relied on the amplification of reference gene primers. Using immunoSEQ multiplex PCR, the repertoire was profiled, and TCRdb retains in-frame clones only, with some absent. V, J and clone size are taken as reported in that table, and D and trimming were inferred from the DNA itself. This sample has more than 55,000 clones, with around 77% found just once. There are 16 residues in the CDR3. Trimming cost V 5 bases and J 0 bases; bases outside gene matches: 5. Germline values: CDR1 LNHNV, CDR2 YYDKDF (reference sequence). The sequenced sample was peripheral blood. The chain employs TRBV15 and TRBJ2-1, with TRBD2 matching over 9 bases. The sequence came from a man older than 75 with active or convalescent COVID-19. CDR3 bases: TGTGCCACCAGCGGTAGTAGCGGGAGCTCCTACAATGAGCAGTTCTTC. Translating it yields CATSGSSGSSYNEQFF.